This is a list of T cell receptor beta chains from one sample in a study of early T cells in non-severe SARS-CoV-2 infection. TCRdb processed the 5' RACE reads anew with MiXCR; each CDR3 protein has one entry. The table shows tens of thousands of distinct CDR3 sequences, with about 12% occurring only once. The sequenced material came from whole blood. These receptors all come from an adult who was a healthcare worker with PCR-confirmed SARS-CoV-2 infection or an uninfected control (not recorded which). Each CDR3 is given with its conserved first and last residue. Each record gives: D gene, clone size, V gene, J gene, CDR3 protein, CDR3 DNA. A D gene is named only where the DNA matches it firmly. Clone size is not always given. Where it is, it says once, few, many or a class for expanded clones.

D: -
size: few
V: TRBV9
J: TRBJ2-5
CDR3: CASSVGTRADQETQYF
DNA: TGTGCCAGCAGCGTAGGGACCAGGGCGGACCAAGAGACCCAGTACTTC

D: -
size: -
V: TRBV10-2
J: TRBJ2-3
CDR3: CASSDGSPDTQYF
DNA: TGCGCCAGCAGTGACGGGAGCCCAGATACGCAGTATTTT

D: -
size: -
V: TRBV19
J: TRBJ2-7
CDR3: CASSIGTVQIYEQYF
DNA: TGTGCCAGTAGTATTGGGACCGTACAAATCTACGAGCAGTACTTC

D: TRBD1
size: -
V: TRBV2
J: TRBJ2-2
CDR3: CASSILQGHGELFF
DNA: TGTGCCAGCAGTATCCTACAGGGGCACGGGGAGCTGTTTTTT

D: TRBD2
size: -
V: TRBV19
J: TRBJ2-5
CDR3: CASRLAGGQETQYF
DNA: TGTGCCAGTCGTCTAGCGGGAGGCCAAGAGACCCAGTACTTC

D: -
size: -
V: TRBV28
J: TRBJ1-1
CDR3: CASSFFSTEAFF
DNA: TGTGCCAGCAGTTTCTTCAGCACTGAAGCTTTCTTT

D: -
size: few
V: TRBV7-3
J: TRBJ2-3
CDR3: CASSLGRARTDTQYF
DNA: TGTGCCAGCAGCTTAGGGCGGGCCCGCACAGATACGCAGTATTTT

D: -
size: many
V: TRBV28
J: TRBJ2-5
CDR3: CASSLMTAQETQYF
DNA: TGTGCCAGCAGTCTGATGACGGCCCAAGAGACCCAGTACTTC

D: TRBD2
size: many
V: TRBV12-3/TRBV12-4
J: TRBJ2-2
CDR3: CASSLGSSGALNTGELFF
DNA: TGTGCCAGCAGTTTAGGGTCTAGCGGGGCCTTGAACACCGGGGAGCTGTTTTTT

D: -
size: few
V: TRBV29-1
J: TRBJ2-3
CDR3: CSLVLAGGVDTQYF
DNA: TGCAGCCTTGTCTTGGCGGGCGGCGTAGATACGCAGTATTTT

D: TRBD2
size: -
V: TRBV7-3
J: TRBJ2-1
CDR3: CASSLYVGAGEEFF
DNA: TGTGCCAGCAGCTTATATGTAGGGGCGGGAGAGGAGTTCTTC

D: -
size: many
V: TRBV6-1
J: TRBJ2-2
CDR3: CASTFYSGGFFNTGELFF
DNA: TGTGCCAGCACCTTCTATTCTGGGGGGTTTTTCAACACCGGGGAGCTGTTTTTT

D: TRBD2
size: many
V: TRBV7-6
J: TRBJ2-5
CDR3: CASSPDLADQETQYF
DNA: TGTGCCAGCTCCCCGGATCTAGCGGATCAAGAGACCCAGTACTTC

D: -
size: few
V: TRBV12-3/TRBV12-4
J: TRBJ1-2
CDR3: CASSLGYRVNGYTF
DNA: TGTGCCAGCAGTTTAGGTTACAGGGTGAATGGCTACACCTTC

D: -
size: many
V: TRBV7-3
J: TRBJ2-5
CDR3: CASSSRGAGETQYF
DNA: TGTGCCAGCAGCTCCCGTGGGGCAGGAGAGACCCAGTACTTC

D: TRBD2
size: many
V: TRBV7-6
J: TRBJ2-2
CDR3: CASSPRRLAGEVTGELFF
DNA: TGTGCCAGCAGCCCCAGGCGACTAGCGGGAGAGGTTACCGGGGAGCTGTTTTTT

D: -
size: many
V: TRBV20-1
J: TRBJ1-1
CDR3: CSARELAGGIEAFF
DNA: TGCAGTGCTAGAGAATTAGCTGGCGGGATTGAAGCTTTCTTT

D: TRBD2
size: many
V: TRBV5-1
J: TRBJ2-1
CDR3: CASSLAVGRASRDEQFF
DNA: TGCGCCAGCAGCTTGGCCGTCGGGAGGGCCTCCAGGGATGAGCAGTTCTTC

D: TRBD1
size: many
V: TRBV18
J: TRBJ1-2
CDR3: CASSPLGRTGSNGYTF
DNA: TGTGCCAGCTCACCACTAGGAAGGACAGGGTCTAATGGCTACACCTTC

D: TRBD2
size: few
V: TRBV4-2
J: TRBJ2-3
CDR3: CASSPGGEWDTQYF
DNA: TGTGCCAGCAGCCCGGGGGGGGAGTGGGATACGCAGTATTTT

D: TRBD2
size: -
V: TRBV12-3/TRBV12-4
J: TRBJ2-5
CDR3: CASSLTSGRRKTQYF
DNA: TGTGCCAGCAGCCTAACTAGCGGGAGGAGGAAGACCCAGTACTTC

D: -
size: few
V: TRBV12-3/TRBV12-4
J: TRBJ2-7
CDR3: CASSSGTLRNEQYF
DNA: TGTGCCAGCAGTTCTGGGACATTGCGTAACGAGCAGTACTTC

D: -
size: many
V: TRBV24-1
J: TRBJ2-5
CDR3: CATMLGETQYF
DNA: TGTGCCACCATGCTGGGGGAGACCCAGTACTTC

D: TRBD2
size: few
V: TRBV28
J: TRBJ2-3
CDR3: CASSPGAGGRGTDTQYF
DNA: TGTGCCAGCAGCCCGGGAGCGGGAGGGCGCGGCACAGATACGCAGTATTTT

D: -
size: -
V: TRBV11-2
J: TRBJ2-7
CDR3: CTSSLELLATSSYEQYF
DNA: TGTACCAGCAGCTTAGAGCTTCTAGCGACGAGCTCCTACGAGCAGTACTTC

D: -
size: -
V: TRBV3-1
J: TRBJ2-1
CDR3: CASSRRDAYNEQFF
DNA: TGTGCCAGCAGCCGCCGGGACGCCTACAATGAGCAGTTCTTC

D: TRBD1
size: -
V: TRBV11-2
J: TRBJ2-1
CDR3: CASSFDRGKGNEQFF
DNA: TGTGCCAGCAGCTTCGACAGGGGAAAGGGAAATGAGCAGTTCTTC

D: TRBD2
size: many
V: TRBV29-1
J: TRBJ2-5
CDR3: CSVTPGLAGGETQYF
DNA: TGCAGCGTTACGCCGGGACTAGCGGGGGGAGAGACCCAGTACTTC

D: -
size: few
V: TRBV7-9
J: TRBJ2-1
CDR3: CASSLVGVGHNEQFF
DNA: TGTGCCAGCAGCTTAGTGGGGGTAGGCCACAATGAGCAGTTCTTC

D: -
size: few
V: TRBV11-3
J: TRBJ2-1
CDR3: CASSLDLGQNEQFF
DNA: TGTGCCAGCAGCCTAGACCTCGGCCAGAATGAGCAGTTCTTC

D: -
size: -
V: TRBV19
J: TRBJ2-5
CDR3: CASSISRLSLVGETQYF
DNA: TGTGCCAGTAGTATCTCCAGACTATCCCTGGTCGGGGAGACCCAGTACTTC